This T cell receptor beta chain was sequenced in a study of cytotoxic CD8 clonotypes in ibrutinib-treated CLL. Measured with immunoSEQ multiplex PCR; TCRdb has only the in-frame clones, and not every one. The sample records fewer than 80,000 clones, approximately 57% being singletons. The CDR3 consists of 18 residues. Germline V gives CDR1 SGHRS, CDR2 YFSETQ. The V gene end was trimmed by 0 bases and the J gene end by 4 bases; junction bases not matched to a gene: 13. Study findings and constraints: Baseline levels were approached again at progression, after clonality had risen at ibrutinib response.

As regards this clone: The antigen remains unidentified.

This clonotype was obtained from a human donor with chronic lymphocytic leukemia. The chain combines TRBV5-1 with TRBJ2-5, with 9 bases aligning to TRBD2. The specimen was PBMCs, collected after 12 months of ibrutinib treatment. The CDR3 is CASSLELSRAAGGETQYF. DNA of the CDR3: TGCGCCAGCAGCTTGGAACTGAGCCGGGCAGCGGGGGGAGAGACCCAGTACTTC.